Shown below are 27 T cell receptor beta chains from a single sample sequenced in a study of cytomegalovirus exposure and HLA in healthy donors (dated by TCRdb to 2017 to 2019). The receptor library was made with the immunoSEQ multiplex PCR assay. For the multiplex PCR, a mixture combining 60 forward primers for TCR Vbeta segments and 13 reverse primers for TCR Jbeta segments was used. Held by TCRdb, this immuneACCESS table contains in-frame sequences only and omits some clones. Under half of the omission traces to an unresolved V gene where checked; the cause of the rest is unknown. The sample has approximately 150,000 clones on record, over 75% of them singletons. Clones ranked in the top ten supply 4.3% of the sample. Specimen: PBMCs. These receptors all come from a middle-aged man in good health and CMV-seronegative.

J is TRBJ2-2 and V is TRBV6-5; D possibly corresponds to TRBD1 (6 bases). The CDR3 spans 14 residues. Per germline, CDR1 MNHEY and CDR2 SVGAGI. Between the trimmed V and J ends, which lost 6 bases and 1 base, there was a span of 9 bases. The CDR3 loop is CASRLQGNTGELFF. Here the CDR3 DNA reads TGTGCCAGCAGGCTACAGGGGAACACCGGGGAGCTGTTTTTT.

The rearrangement uses TRBV19 and TRBJ1-1; no clear D gene. Trimming stripped 7 bases from V and 5 bases from J, with 20 bases between. The CDR3 totals 15 residues. Germline V gives CDR1 LNHDA, CDR2 SQIVND (reference sequence). CDR3 DNA: TGTGCCAGTATCCCGGGGTCCGCCTTGAGGACTGAAGCTTTCTTT. The encoded protein is CASIPGSALRTEAFF.

V and J are TRBV7-9 and TRBJ1-2, with D perhaps TRBD1 (5 bases). Germline lookup yields CDR1 SEHNR and CDR2 FQNEAQ (reference sequence). The CDR3 has 15 amino acids. V was clipped by 1 base and J by 2 bases, with 11 bases between them. The CDR3: CASSLVSGGNYGYTF. For the CDR3, the DNA is TGTGCCAGCAGCTTAGTGAGCGGGGGAAACTATGGCTACACCTTC.

The gene calls are TRBV9 and TRBJ2-1, with a weak D call TRBD1 (6 bases). The CDR3 is 17 amino acids. Trimming shortened V by 0 bases and J by 0 bases, and 13 bases separated the two germline ends. Germline assignment: CDR1 SGDLS and CDR2 YYNGEE. This chain's CDR3 is CASSVGGGQISYNEQFF. In DNA, the CDR3 is TGTGCCAGCAGCGTAGGTGGAGGACAGATCTCCTACAATGAGCAGTTCTTC.

J is TRBJ2-7 and V is TRBV2; 11 nucleotides line up with TRBD1. This CDR3 region has 13 residues. From germline, CDR1 is SNHLY and CDR2 FYNNEI. V lost 5 bases to trimming and J lost 6 bases; unmatched junction nucleotides: 3. CDR3 bases: TGTGCCAGCAGTCCCGGGACAGGGGGCGAGCAGTACTTC. Its translation is CASSPGTGGEQYF.

The chain joins TRBV10-1 to TRBJ1-1; D gene ambiguous. The germline V gene has CDR1 WNHNN and CDR2 SYGVQD (reference sequence). The V gene lost 4 bases and the J gene lost 1 base, with 10 bases spanning the gap. This CDR3 is 14 amino acids long. This chain's CDR3 is CASSVGRSNTEAFF. Here the CDR3 DNA reads TGCGCCAGCAGTGTGGGCAGATCGAACACTGAAGCTTTCTTT.

V is TRBV6-4 and J is TRBJ2-2; D is uncertain. V was trimmed by 10 bases and J by 2 bases, leaving 11 bases between them. CDR1 MRHNA and CDR2 SNTAGT come from the germline V gene. The CDR3 extends over 13 amino acids. The CDR3 DNA sequence: TGTGCCACATCAAGACAAAACACCGGGGAGCTGTTTTTT. It encodes CATSRQNTGELFF.

This clone showed up just once. The chain carries TRBV5-8 and TRBJ1-1, with D possibly matching TRBD1 (6 bases). V shed 1 base and J shed 4 bases, with 11 bases lying between them. CDR3 length: 14 residues. Germline CDR1 SGHTS, CDR2 YDEGEE. The chain's CDR3 is CASSLRRGPTEAFF. The CDR3, as DNA: TGTGCCAGCAGCTTGCGCAGGGGCCCCACTGAAGCTTTCTTT.

The gene calls are TRBV9 and TRBJ2-2; TRBD2 matches at 7 bases. V was clipped by 7 bases and J by 0 bases; unmatched bases: 9. The CDR3 covers 16 residues. Per the germline V gene, CDR1 is SGDLS and CDR2 is YYNGEE. The CDR3 region has the DNA TGTGCCAGCCGACGGGGACTAACCACGAACACCGGGGAGCTGTTTTTT. Its translation is CASRRGLTTNTGELFF.

In this sample, this clone turned up once. The J gene is TRBJ2-7, the V gene TRBV6-1, with 7 bases aligning to TRBD1. Germline V CDR1 and CDR2: MNHNS, SASEGT. This CDR3 is 17 amino acids long. The V gene end was trimmed by 4 bases and the J gene end by 3 bases; junction bases not matched to a gene: 15. CDR3 sequence reads: CASSGQTRDSRSYEQYF. CDR3 in DNA: TGTGCCAGCAGTGGTCAAACAAGGGACAGCCGGAGCTACGAGCAGTACTTC.

The chain carries TRBV19 and TRBJ1-2; 7 nucleotides align to TRBD1. The CDR3 extends over 12 amino acids. Germline loops: CDR1 LNHDA, CDR2 SQIVND (reference sequence). V lost 5 bases, J lost 7 bases, and 4 bases stayed unmatched. The CDR3: CASSRQGLGYTF. CDR3 nucleotide sequence: TGTGCCAGTAGTCGACAGGGTCTTGGCTACACCTTC.

This clone was observed a single time. The J gene is TRBJ1-3, the V gene TRBV28; 7 nucleotides align to TRBD1. Per the germline V gene, CDR1 is MDHEN and CDR2 is SYDVKM. Germline trimming cut 6 bases from V and 2 bases from J; bases unmatched to any gene: 10. CDR3 length equals 16 residues. The CDR3 coding sequence is TGTGCCAGCAGCTCGCCCTCAGGGGGAACTGGAAACACCATATATTTT. It yields the protein CASSSPSGGTGNTIYF.

The chain uses TRBV7-8 and TRBJ2-1; a weak D match, TRBD2 (6 bases). Per the germline V gene, CDR1 is SGHVS and CDR2 is FQNEAQ. V lost 1 base, J lost 5 bases, and 12 bases lay in between. This CDR3 comprises 15 residues. The CDR3 nucleotides read TGTGCCAGCAGCTTAGGTGGTTGGGGGGACAATGAGCAGTTCTTC. Its protein product is CASSLGGWGDNEQFF.

The V call is TRBV7-9, the J call TRBJ2-2; the D is unclear. Germline V lookup: CDR1 SEHNR, CDR2 FQNEAQ (reference sequence). The CDR3 is made up of 14 amino acids. V shed 1 base and J shed 6 bases, with 9 bases lying between them. In DNA form, the CDR3 reads TGTGCCAGCAGCTTAGAGCTGAGGCCCGGGGAGCTGTTTTTT. This sequence encodes CASSLELRPGELFF.

Details on this clone: This CDR3 is also generated by other DNA sequences in the sample. The chain carries TRBV25-1 and TRBJ2-7, with a tentative D call TRBD1 (5 bases). The CDR3 totals 14 residues. The germline CDR1 and CDR2 sequences are MGHDK and SYGVNS. V was pared by 1 base and J by 3 bases, with 10 bases between. CDR3 loop: CASSESGHHYEQYF. The DNA for the CDR3 is TGTGCCAGCAGTGAATCTGGACACCACTACGAGCAGTACTTC.

The chain joins TRBV4-1 to TRBJ2-3, with D uncertain. Germline V gives CDR1 MGHRA, CDR2 YSYEKL. This CDR3 comprises 15 residues. Deletions cut 0 bases from V and 2 bases from J, with 9 bases between. Here the CDR3 DNA reads TGCGCCAGCAGCCAAGAAGCCCGTGACACAGATACGCAGTATTTT. The encoded protein is CASSQEARDTDTQYF.

This clone turned up a few times. The chain joins TRBV25-1 to TRBJ2-7, with 8 nucleotides matching TRBD1. The CDR3 extends over 13 amino acids. Per the germline V gene, CDR1 is MGHDK and CDR2 is SYGVNS. V gave up 8 bases and J gave up 3 bases; unmatched junction bases: 6. CDR3 DNA sequence: TGTGCCAGCTCCAGGACAGGGATCTACGAGCAGTACTTC. Its translation is CASSRTGIYEQYF.

V usage is TRBV6-5 and J usage is TRBJ2-5, with D tentatively TRBD1 (6 bases). Germline V gene sequence: CDR1 MNHEY, CDR2 SVGAGI. V lost 6 bases and J lost 5, with 13 bases in between. The CDR3 has 13 amino acids. CDR3 region: CASRGGNRETQYF. The DNA for the CDR3 is TGTGCCAGCAGAGGGGGAAATCGGGAGACCCAGTACTTC.

The rearrangement joins TRBV5-1 to TRBJ1-2, with D possibly being TRBD1 (5 bases). Trimming took off 2 bases at V and 1 base at J, with 9 bases between the two ends. From germline, CDR1 is SGHRS and CDR2 YFSETQ. There are 14 residues in the CDR3. CDR3: CASSLSQGNYGYTF. The CDR3 bases are TGCGCCAGCAGCTTATCTCAGGGTAACTATGGCTACACCTTC.

V and J are TRBV6-6 and TRBJ1-4, with TRBD1 as a possible D gene (5 bases). Trimming removed 7 bases from V and 3 bases from J, with 15 bases in between. The germline CDR1 and CDR2 sequences are MNHNY and SVGAGI (reference sequence). The CDR3 has 15 amino acids. CDR3 sequence (DNA): TGTGCCAGCACCCTCCTCGGGGGGGCTAATGAAAAACTGTTTTTT. This gives the protein CASTLLGGANEKLFF.

This clone showed up just a few times. The CDR3 region is CAKGDQPQHF. In DNA form, the CDR3 reads TGTGCAAAAGGGGATCAGCCCCAGCATTTT. The rearrangement uses TRBV19 and TRBJ1-5, with a possible D match to TRBD1 (5 bases). In germline, CDR1 is LNHDA, CDR2 SQIVND (reference sequence). The CDR3 covers 10 residues.

This chain connects TRBV5-6 to TRBJ2-1; 7 bases are shared with TRBD1. This CDR3 is 12 amino acids long. J was trimmed by 15 bases and V by 0 bases; bases with no gene match: 6. CDR1 and CDR2 from the germline V gene are SGHDT and YYEEEE. The DNA for the CDR3 is TGTGCCAGCAGCTTGGCCGGGACAGCTACGTTCTTC. It translates to CASSLAGTATFF.

This chain's CDR3 is CASSGTGGISNQPQHF. In DNA, the CDR3 is TGTGCCAGCAGCGGGACAGGGGGAATTAGCAATCAGCCCCAGCATTTT. V is TRBV25-1 and J is TRBJ1-5; 11 nucleotides match TRBD1. The CDR3 loop spans 16 amino acids. Germline V gene sequence: CDR1 MGHDK, CDR2 SYGVNS. Trimming at V came to 6 bases and at J to 0 bases, leaving 4 bases not matched to a gene.

The rearrangement uses TRBV7-9 and TRBJ2-1, with a weak D call TRBD1 (6 bases). The CDR3 totals 15 residues. V lost 7 bases to trimming and J lost 9 bases, with 22 bases between them. Germline CDR1 SEHNR, CDR2 FQNEAQ (reference sequence). CDR3 sequence: CASTNQGQLVSEQFF. CDR3 DNA sequence: TGTGCCAGCACCAATCAAGGACAGCTCGTAAGTGAGCAGTTCTTC.

This chain connects TRBV28 to TRBJ1-1; D is perhaps TRBD1 (5 bases). With 2 bases removed from V and 6 bases from J, the gap between germline ends came to 7 bases. CDR3 length equals 12 residues. Germline CDR1 and CDR2: MDHEN and SYDVKM. The CDR3 coding sequence is TGTGCCAGCAGTTTACCGGGGGCTGAAGCTTTCTTT. It translates to CASSLPGAEAFF.

The rearrangement uses TRBV5-6 and TRBJ1-6; D unresolved. Germline assignment: CDR1 SGHDT and CDR2 YYEEEE. The CDR3 sequence is 13 residues long. Trimming shortened V by 0 bases and J by 13 bases, and 11 bases separated the two germline ends. The CDR3, as DNA: TGTGCCAGCAGCTTGGCCAGGATCCTCCCCCTCCACTTT. It specifies CASSLARILPLHF.

The chain uses TRBV10-3 and TRBJ1-6; perhaps TRBD1 as D (5 bases). With 10 bases removed from V and 7 bases from J, the gap between germline ends came to 14 bases. The CDR3 is made up of 13 amino acids. In germline, CDR1 is ENHRY, CDR2 SYGVKD. The CDR3 sequence: CATVGAGNSPLHF. The CDR3 DNA is TGTGCCACGGTTGGGGCGGGGAATTCACCCCTCCACTTT.